This T cell receptor beta chain was sequenced in a study of post-analysis software for immune sequencing data. Background on the study: The cohort encompassed relapsing-remitting, secondary progressive and progressive-relapsing multiple sclerosis disease courses. General study results and limits: Five or six TRBV segments were more frequent in patients than controls; TRBV5-6, TRBV5-1 and TRBV20-1 belonged to this group. Those with multiple sclerosis, the patient group, showed significantly lower normalized Chao1 diversity than controls.

Unique molecular identifiers were carried by the TCR beta cDNA libraries. About 500,000 cDNA molecules were obtained per 1 to 10 million input T cells. One entry per CDR3 protein, called by TCRdb with MiXCR from the PCR reads. The table has hundreds of thousands of distinct CDR3 sequences, less than 35% seen once. V lost 7 bases to trimming and J lost 6 bases; unmatched junction nucleotides: 12. This CDR3 has 15 residues. Germline CDR1 reads MDHEN; CDR2 reads SYDVKM. Worth noting for this clonotype: No antigen is known for it.

The sequence came from a girl between 5 and 17 years old with multiple sclerosis. The J gene is TRBJ1-1, the V gene TRBV28, with 9 bases aligning to TRBD1. Sequenced sample: blood. CDR3 residues: CASIPQGAGSSEAFF. CDR3 DNA: TGTGCCAGCATCCCACAGGGGGCGGGGTCCTCTGAAGCTTTCTTT.